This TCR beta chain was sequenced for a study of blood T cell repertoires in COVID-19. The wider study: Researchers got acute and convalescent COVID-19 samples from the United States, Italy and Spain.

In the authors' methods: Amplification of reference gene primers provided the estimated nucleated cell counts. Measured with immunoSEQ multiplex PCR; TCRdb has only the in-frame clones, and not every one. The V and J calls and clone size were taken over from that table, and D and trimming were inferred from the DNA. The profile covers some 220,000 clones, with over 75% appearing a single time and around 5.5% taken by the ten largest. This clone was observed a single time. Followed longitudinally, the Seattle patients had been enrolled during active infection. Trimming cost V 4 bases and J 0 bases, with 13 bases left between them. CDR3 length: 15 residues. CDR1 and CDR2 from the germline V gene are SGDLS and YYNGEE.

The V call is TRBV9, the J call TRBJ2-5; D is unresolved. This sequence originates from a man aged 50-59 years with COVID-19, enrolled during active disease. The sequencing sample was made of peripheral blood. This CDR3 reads CASSPNPGYQETQYF. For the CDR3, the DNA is TGTGCCAGCAGCCCAAACCCAGGCTACCAAGAGACCCAGTACTTC.